This record covers a single T cell receptor (beta chain). The antigen this receptor binds is unknown. Base qualities are not provided; no much larger clone lies one nucleotide away. These data are taken from a study of T cell repertoires in cytomegalovirus infection (dated by TCRdb to between 2019 and 2020). Broadly, across the study: Donor HLA type was relevant to the analysis, as public TCR beta signatures indicated carriage of CMV infection together with the matching HLA type.

Taken from the germline V gene, the CDR1 and CDR2 loops are KGHDR and SFDVKD. The CDR3 holds 16 amino acids from the cysteine to the phenylalanine. Only CDR3 DNA remains: 48 bases, in frame from the first base. Ends trimmed: V by 7 bases, J by 6 bases; bases unmatched to a gene: 6. The data were produced on an Illumina HiSeq 1500. Through fastp at Q25 and MiXCR, TCRdb rebuilt clones from the public reads, retaining in-frame beta chains. Merged by CDR3 protein, the rows form single entries marked with the most common genes and DNA. The sample includes 300,000 to 400,000 distinct CDR3 sequences, with 8% to 10% observed a single time. Jointly, the top ten make up 3.5% to 4.5% of the sample. Findings and caveats that apply to the study as a whole: In both this cohort and an independent roughly 330-donor cohort, the cumulative frequency of public TCR beta family members distinguished carriers of CMV infection plus the relevant HLA type. In the ex vivo response, HLA-C-restricted CMV-specific TCR beta clonotypes were dominant, and in two of eight donors the single most frequent clonotype came from this HLA-C-restricted group.

This clonotype was sampled from a human donor in good health (CMV status not recorded). Some clones in this sample may be carry-over from other donors' samples. The V and J segments used are TRBV24-1 and TRBJ2-2; TRBD2 aligns with 14 central bases. The sample comprised PBMCs. The bases read TGTGCCACCAGCCGAGGACTAGCGGGAGGTTCCGGGGAGCTGTTTTTT. The translation is CATSRGLAGGSGELFF.